What follows describes a single T cell receptor beta chain. Sequenced by immunoSEQ multiplex PCR; TCRdb stores in-frame clones only, minus some. Here the sample spans about 120,000 clones, 75% to 95% being singletons. This specimen comes from a study of T cells after somatic rescue of genetic block. Germline values: CDR1 PRHDT, CDR2 FYEKMQ (reference sequence). V lost 4 bases to trimming and J lost 9 bases; unmatched junction nucleotides: 5. CDR3 length: 14 amino acids. This receptor was identified in a woman between 18 and 29 years old. The chain uses TRBV13 and TRBJ2-3; TRBD2 matches at 12 bases. The material sequenced was peripheral blood mononuclear cells (PBMCs). The CDR3 coding sequence is TGTGCCAGCAGCTCCCGGACTAGCGGGGAGACGCAGTATTTT. It yields the protein CASSSRTSGETQYF.